The sequence of this TCR beta chain was determined in a study of identical twins. General observations from the study: Beta out-of-frame sequences showed weaker excess sharing between twins. There was more out-of-frame TCR alpha sharing in monozygotic twins than models estimated.

Template switching (which added a universal primer site) was used, and cDNA carried unique molecular identifiers. One entry per CDR3 protein results from TCRdb running MiXCR on the 5' RACE reads. Among 1.5 million or so distinct CDR3 sequences listed, about 32% were seen once. Remarks on this clonotype: Its specificity is not known. This could be a read error, since a much larger clone is one nucleotide away.

The sample consisted of cord blood. The TCR originated in a newborn girl in good health.

The CDR3 nucleotides are TGTGCCAGCAGTGCACGGGACAAGACCTACGGGCAGTACTTC. It yields the protein CASSARDKTYGQYF. The J gene is TRBJ2-7, the V gene TRBV28; perhaps TRBD1 as D (6 bases). CDR1 is MDHEN and CDR2 is SYDVKM in the germline V gene. The CDR3 runs 14 residues. Looking up the rest from reference TRBV28 and TRBJ2-7 gives the full variable domain: DVKVTQSSRYLVKRTGEKVFLECVQDMDHENMFWYRQDPGLGLRLIYFSYDVKMKEKGDIPEGYSVSREKKERFSLILESASTNQTSMYLCASSARDKTYGQYFGPGTRLTVT.